This T cell receptor (beta chain) was sequenced for a study of blood T cell repertoires in COVID-19. The protocol was immunoSEQ multiplex PCR, while the TCRdb copy is restricted to in-frame clones and leaves out a portion. The repertoire includes 320,000 or so clones, approximately 91% of them detected once, and 4.5% to 5.5% sits in the top ten. Allocation to cohorts depended on clinical history reported by the participants. The study counted Cohort 3 donors as recovered given two negative PCRs, clearance, or symptom resolution. This clone showed up just once. The V segment lost 1 base and the J segment 2 bases; nucleotides outside the gene matches: 3. This CDR3 is 16 amino acids long. Germline lookup yields CDR1 SEHNR and CDR2 FQNEAQ (reference sequence).

The rearrangement joins TRBV7-9 to TRBJ1-5, with 9 bases matching TRBD1. The sequenced sample consisted of PBMCs or T cells enriched from blood (not recorded which). This clonotype was sampled from a man aged 55 to 69 who had recovered from COVID-19. CDR3 nucleotides: TGTGCCAGCAGCTTAGACAGGGGGCGCGGCAATCAGCCCCAGCATTTT. This encodes CASSLDRGRGNQPQHF.